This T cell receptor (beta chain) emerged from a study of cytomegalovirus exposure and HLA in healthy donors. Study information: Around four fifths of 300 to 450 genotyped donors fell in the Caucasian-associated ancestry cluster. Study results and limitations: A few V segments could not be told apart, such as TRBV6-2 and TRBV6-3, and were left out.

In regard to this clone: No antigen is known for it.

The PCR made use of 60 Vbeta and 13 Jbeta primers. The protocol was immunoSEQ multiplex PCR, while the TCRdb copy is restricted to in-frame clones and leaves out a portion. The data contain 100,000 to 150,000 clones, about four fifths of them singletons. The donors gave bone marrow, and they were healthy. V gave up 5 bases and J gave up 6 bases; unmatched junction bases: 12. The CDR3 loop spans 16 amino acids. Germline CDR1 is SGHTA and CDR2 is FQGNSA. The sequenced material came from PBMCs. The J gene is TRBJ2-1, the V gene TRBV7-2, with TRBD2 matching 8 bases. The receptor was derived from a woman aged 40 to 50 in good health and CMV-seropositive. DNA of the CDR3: TGTGCCAGCAGCCTCCCCGTGAGCGGGAGTGTCAATGAGCAGTTCTTC. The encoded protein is CASSLPVSGSVNEQFF.